This TCR beta chain derives from a study of blood T cell repertoires in COVID-19. Residents of over 20 US areas, aged about 18 to 95 years, made up the participants. Cohorts were determined from participant-reported clinical history. In the original workflow: Reference gene primer amplification gave estimated nucleated cell counts. Libraries were prepared by immunoSEQ multiplex PCR; TCRdb keeps only in-frame clonotypes and omits some of them. V, J and clone size are those of that table, while D and trimming were read from the DNA. Of 150,000 to 200,000 clones listed, around 76% are singletons. This CDR3 spans 18 amino acids. V was trimmed by 5 bases and J by 5 bases, leaving 22 bases between them. Germline CDR1 WNHNN, CDR2 SYGVQD (reference sequence).

The source of this sequence is a woman aged 50 to 60 with acute COVID-19. The sequenced material came from PBMCs or T cells enriched from blood (not recorded which). This sequence joins TRBV10-1 and TRBJ2-6; D uncertain. CDR3 residues: CASSWSIRSQSRANVLTF. CDR3 bases: TGCGCCAGCAGTTGGAGTATAAGATCGCAAAGTCGGGCCAACGTCCTGACTTTC.